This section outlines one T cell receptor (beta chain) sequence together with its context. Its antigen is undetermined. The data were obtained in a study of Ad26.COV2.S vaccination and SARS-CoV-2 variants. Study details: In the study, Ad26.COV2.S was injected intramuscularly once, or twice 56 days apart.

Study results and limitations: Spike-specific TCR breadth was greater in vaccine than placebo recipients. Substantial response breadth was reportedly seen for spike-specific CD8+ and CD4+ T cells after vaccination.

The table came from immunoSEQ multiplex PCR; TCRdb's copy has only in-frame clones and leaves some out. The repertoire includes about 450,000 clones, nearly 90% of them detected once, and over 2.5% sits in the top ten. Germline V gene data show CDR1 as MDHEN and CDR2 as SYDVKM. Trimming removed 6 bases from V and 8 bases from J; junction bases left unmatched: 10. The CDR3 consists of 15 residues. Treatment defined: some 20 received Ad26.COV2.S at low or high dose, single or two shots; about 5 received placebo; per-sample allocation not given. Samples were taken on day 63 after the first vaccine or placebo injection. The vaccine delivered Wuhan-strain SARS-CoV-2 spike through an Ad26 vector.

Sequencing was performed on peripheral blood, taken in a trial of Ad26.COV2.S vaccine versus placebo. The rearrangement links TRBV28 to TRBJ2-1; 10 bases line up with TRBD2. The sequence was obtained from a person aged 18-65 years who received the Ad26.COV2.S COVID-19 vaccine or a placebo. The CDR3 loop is CASRLSGGATDEQFF. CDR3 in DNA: TGTGCCAGCAGACTCAGCGGGGGGGCCACAGATGAGCAGTTCTTC. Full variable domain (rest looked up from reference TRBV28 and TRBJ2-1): DVKVTQSSRYLVKRTGEKVFLECVQDMDHENMFWYRQDPGLGLRLIYFSYDVKMKEKGDIPEGYSVSREKKERFSLILESASTNQTSMYLCASRLSGGATDEQFFGPGTRLTVL.